These 17 T cell receptor beta chains came from one sample sequenced in a study of OX40 agonist ivuxolimab in advanced cancers. Assay: immunoSEQ multiplex PCR; the TCRdb copy retains only in-frame clones and omits some. The table includes fewer than 65,000 clones, roughly nine tenths detected once. Sequenced material: CD4+ or CD8+ T cells sorted from blood, taken in a trial of the OX40 agonist ivuxolimab. The source is an adult with an advanced solid tumor such as melanoma, head and neck, liver or kidney cancer.

This chain connects TRBV18 to TRBJ2-5, with 9 bases matching TRBD1. Germline-derived CDR1 and CDR2 are KGHSH and LQKENI. V lost 3 bases, J lost 0 bases, and 2 bases stayed unmatched. This CDR3 is 15 amino acids long. The CDR3 reads CASSPGTGNQETQYF. CDR3 sequence (DNA): TGTGCCAGCTCACCCGGGACAGGGAACCAAGAGACCCAGTACTTC.

This clone was seen once. The chain combines TRBV7-9 with TRBJ1-1, with D maybe TRBD1 (6 bases). The V end lost 4 bases, the J end lost 6 bases, and 15 bases lay between the germline ends. This CDR3 has 14 amino acids. CDR1 SEHNR and CDR2 FQNEAQ come from the germline V gene (reference sequence). DNA for the CDR3: TGTGCCAGCAGCTCCAGAACAGGGTCCTCTGAAGCTTTCTTT. It encodes CASSSRTGSSEAFF.

J is TRBJ2-7 and V is TRBV6-5; perhaps TRBD1 as D (6 bases). Trimming removed 7 bases from V and 2 bases from J, with 12 bases in between. Germline CDR1 is MNHEY and CDR2 is SVGAGI. CDR3 length equals 13 residues. The CDR3 spells CASTARGPYEQYF. The CDR3 DNA follows: TGTGCCAGCACCGCCAGGGGCCCCTACGAGCAGTACTTC.

The chain employs TRBV7-3 and TRBJ2-7; D might be TRBD1 (6 bases). V was pared by 2 bases and J by 7 bases, with 12 bases between. Germline CDR1 and CDR2: SGHTA and FQGTGA. There are 13 residues in the CDR3. CDR3 in amino acids: CASSLRDMGEQYF. The CDR3 region has the DNA TGTGCCAGCAGCTTACGGGACATGGGGGAGCAGTACTTC.

CDR3: CASSLAELRLGNSPLHF. The CDR3 DNA reads as TGCGCCAGCAGCTTGGCCGAACTTCGGTTGGGAAATTCACCCCTCCACTTT. The chain carries TRBV5-1 and TRBJ1-6, with D uncertain. This CDR3 is 17 amino acids long. Trimming removed 0 bases at V and 7 bases at J, with 17 bases between. Germline V gives CDR1 SGHRS, CDR2 YFSETQ. Variable domain in full (rest from reference TRBV5-1 and TRBJ1-6): KAGVTQTPRYLIKTRGQQVTLSCSPISGHRSVSWYQQTPGQGLQFLFEYFSETQRNKGNFPGRFSGRQFSNSRSEMNVSTLELGDSALYLCASSLAELRLGNSPLHFGNGTRLTVT.

V is TRBV11-2 and J is TRBJ2-7; weak D call: TRBD2 (6 bases). Per the germline V gene, CDR1 is SGHAT and CDR2 is FQNNGV. V was trimmed by 5 bases and J by 3 bases, leaving 17 bases between them. The CDR3 loop spans 15 amino acids. The CDR3 region has the DNA TGTGCCAGCAGCCATATTCGGGGGAAGAACTACGAGCAGTACTTC. Translating gives CASSHIRGKNYEQYF. The complete variable domain, with remaining parts taken from reference TRBV11-2 and TRBJ2-7, reads EAGVAQSPRYKIIEKRQSVAFWCNPISGHATLYWYQQILGQGPKLLIQFQNNGVVDDSQLPKDRFSAERLKGVDSTLKIQPAKLEDSAVYLCASSHIRGKNYEQYFGPGTRLTVT.

V usage is TRBV2 and J usage is TRBJ1-4; D call uncertain. Trimming removed 7 bases from V and 8 bases from J, with 8 bases in between. Germline CDR1 and CDR2: SNHLY and FYNNEI. The CDR3 sequence is 11 residues long. The CDR3 here is CASTTREKLFF. The DNA for the CDR3 is TGTGCCAGCACCACTCGGGAAAAACTGTTTTTT.

The rearrangement uses TRBV28 and TRBJ2-7, with a possible D match to TRBD2 (7 bases). The CDR3 has 14 residues. Trimming shortened V by 6 bases and J by 2 bases, and 14 bases separated the two germline ends. Germline V lookup: CDR1 MDHEN, CDR2 SYDVKM. Written as DNA, the CDR3 is TGTGCCAGCAGGTCTTCGCGGGGGCCCTACGAGCAGTACTTC. As protein: CASRSSRGPYEQYF.

Comments on this clone: In the same sample, other DNA sequences code for this CDR3. The V gene is TRBV7-3, the J gene TRBJ2-5; 11 bases are a match to TRBD2. This CDR3 spans 17 amino acids. CDR1 is SGHTA and CDR2 is FQGTGA in the germline V gene. The V and J ends lost 5 bases and 4 bases, in that order; junction bases with no gene match: 12. CDR3 sequence: CASSQGAGLAAVETQYF. The DNA of the CDR3 is TGTGCCAGCAGCCAAGGAGCGGGACTAGCGGCCGTAGAGACCCAGTACTTC. The full variable domain, rest sourced from reference TRBV7-3 and TRBJ2-5, is GAGVSQTPSNKVTEKGKYVELRCDPISGHTALYWYRQSLGQGPEFLIYFQGTGAADDSGLPNDRFFAVRPEGSVSTLKIQRTERGDSAVYLCASSQGAGLAAVETQYFGPGTRLLVL.

The V and J genes are TRBV5-1 and TRBJ1-2; D gene unclear. This CDR3 is built from 14 residues. V was clipped by 1 base and J by 2 bases, with 9 bases between them. Germline V gives CDR1 SGHRS, CDR2 YFSETQ. CDR3 coding DNA: TGCGCCAGCAGCTTGTATCCAGGAAACTATGGCTACACCTTC. Protein product: CASSLYPGNYGYTF.

This chain connects TRBV5-4 to TRBJ1-4; 10 bases are shared with TRBD1. The CDR3 is 18 amino acids. The germline V gene has CDR1 SGHNT and CDR2 YYREEE (reference sequence). V was clipped by 4 bases and J by 1 base; unmatched bases: 10. In DNA, the CDR3 is TGTGCCAGCAGCCCGGGACAGGGGACCCCGCAAACTAATGAAAAACTGTTTTTT. Translation: CASSPGQGTPQTNEKLFF.

The chain recombines TRBV5-6 with TRBJ2-3; 7 bases line up with TRBD1. The CDR3 is made up of 17 amino acids. Germline CDR1 and CDR2: SGHDT and YYEEEE. Trimming at V came to 3 bases and at J to 6 bases, leaving 16 bases not matched to a gene. CDR3 nucleotides: TGTGCCAGCAGCTCAGCCTATGACAGGGCCCGGTTGGATACGCAGTATTTT. Its protein product is CASSSAYDRARLDTQYF.

The V call is TRBV5-6, the J call TRBJ1-2, with a weak D call TRBD1 (5 bases). The CDR3 contains 13 residues. The V and J ends lost 0 bases and 6 bases respectively, with 9 bases between them. Germline CDR1 and CDR2: SGHDT and YYEEEE. CDR3 DNA: TGTGCCAGCAGCTTGGTAGGGGCTGATGGCTACACCTTC. This gives the protein CASSLVGADGYTF.

V is TRBV7-9 and J is TRBJ2-3, with 9 bases matching TRBD2. Germline V gene sequence: CDR1 SEHNR, CDR2 FQNEAQ (reference sequence). This CDR3 is built from 16 residues. V was pared by 3 bases and J by 2 bases, with 6 bases of the junction left unmatched. The CDR3 DNA sequence: TGTGCCAGCAGCTTTGGGCGGGGGGGGACCACAGATACGCAGTATTTT. Its translation is CASSFGRGGTTDTQYF.

The rearrangement joins TRBV7-9 to TRBJ1-1; unclear D gene. In germline, CDR1 is SEHNR, CDR2 FQNEAQ (reference sequence). The CDR3 covers 12 residues. Deletions cut 8 bases from V and 4 bases from J, with 11 bases between. Here the CDR3 reads CASDTIITEAFF. CDR3 bases: TGTGCCAGCGACACTATTATCACTGAAGCTTTCTTT.

The rearrangement links TRBV5-1 to TRBJ2-1, with 7 nucleotides matching TRBD1. The ends lost 0 bases at V and 2 bases at J; junction bases unmatched: 2. Germline CDR1 and CDR2: SGHRS and YFSETQ. The CDR3 loop spans 15 amino acids. The CDR3 bases are TGCGCCAGCAGCTTGGAGGGGGCCCCCTACAATGAGCAGTTCTTC. Translation gives CASSLEGAPYNEQFF.

The rearrangement uses TRBV5-4 and TRBJ2-5; 8 bases fit TRBD1. V shed 4 bases, J shed 3 bases, and the junction held 8 bases outside the gene matches. This CDR3 contains 15 residues. CDR1 and CDR2 from the germline V gene are SGHNT and YYREEE (reference sequence). CDR3 sequence reads: CASSAGTGVEETQYF. The CDR3, as DNA: TGTGCCAGCAGCGCCGGGACAGGCGTCGAAGAGACCCAGTACTTC.